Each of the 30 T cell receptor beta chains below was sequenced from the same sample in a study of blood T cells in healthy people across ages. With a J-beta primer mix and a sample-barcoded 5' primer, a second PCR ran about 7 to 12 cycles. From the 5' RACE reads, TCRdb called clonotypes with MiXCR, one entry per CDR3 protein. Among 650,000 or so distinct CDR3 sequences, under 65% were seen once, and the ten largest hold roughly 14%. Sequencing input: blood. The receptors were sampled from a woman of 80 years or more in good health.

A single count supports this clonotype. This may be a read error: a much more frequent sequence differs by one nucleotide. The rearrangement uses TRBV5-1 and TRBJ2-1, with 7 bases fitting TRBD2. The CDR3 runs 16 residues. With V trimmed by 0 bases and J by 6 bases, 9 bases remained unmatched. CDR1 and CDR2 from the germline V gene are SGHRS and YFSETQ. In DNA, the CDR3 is TGCGCCAGCAGCTTGGTGGCTAGCGGCGTATCCAATGAGCAGTTCTTC. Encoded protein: CASSLVASGVSNEQFF. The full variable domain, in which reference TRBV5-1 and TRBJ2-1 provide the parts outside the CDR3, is KAGVTQTPRYLIKTRGQQVTLSCSPISGHRSVSWYQQTPGQGLQFLFEYFSETQRNKGNFPGRFSGRQFSNSRSEMNVSTLELGDSALYLCASSLVASGVSNEQFFGPGTRLTVL.

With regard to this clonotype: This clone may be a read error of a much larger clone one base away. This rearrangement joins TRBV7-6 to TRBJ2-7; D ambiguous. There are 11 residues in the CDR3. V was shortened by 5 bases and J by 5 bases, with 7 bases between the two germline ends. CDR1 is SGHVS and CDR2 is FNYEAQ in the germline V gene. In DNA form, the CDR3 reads TGTGCCAGCAGCCGTGGCCACGAGCAGTACTTC. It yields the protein CASSRGHEQYF.

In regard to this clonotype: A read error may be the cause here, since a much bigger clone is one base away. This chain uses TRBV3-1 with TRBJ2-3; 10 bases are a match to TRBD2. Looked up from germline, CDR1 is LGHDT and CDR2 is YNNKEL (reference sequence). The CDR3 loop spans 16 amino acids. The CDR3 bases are TGTGCCAACAGCCGACCAGCGGGAGGGTTAACAGATACGCAGTATTTT. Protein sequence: CANSRPAGGLTDTQYF.

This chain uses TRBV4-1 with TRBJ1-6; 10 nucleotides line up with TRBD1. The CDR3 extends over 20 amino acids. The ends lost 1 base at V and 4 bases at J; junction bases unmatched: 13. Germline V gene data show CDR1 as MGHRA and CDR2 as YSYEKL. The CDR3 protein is CASSQGVGQGVGRYNSPLHF. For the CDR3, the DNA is TGCGCCAGCAGCCAAGGAGTAGGACAGGGGGTGGGAAGGTATAATTCACCCCTCCACTTT.

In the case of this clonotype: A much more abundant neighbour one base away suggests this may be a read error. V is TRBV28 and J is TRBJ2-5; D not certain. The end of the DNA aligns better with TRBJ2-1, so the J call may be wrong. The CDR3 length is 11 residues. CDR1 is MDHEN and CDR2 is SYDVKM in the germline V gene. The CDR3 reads CASSHKETQFF. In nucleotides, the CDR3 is TGTGCCAGCAGTCATAAGGAGACCCAGTTCTTC.

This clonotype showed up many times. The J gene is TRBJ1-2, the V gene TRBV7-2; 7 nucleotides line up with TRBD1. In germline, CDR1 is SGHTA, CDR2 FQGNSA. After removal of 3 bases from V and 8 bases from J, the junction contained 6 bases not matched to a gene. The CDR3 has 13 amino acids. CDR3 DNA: TGTGCCAGCAGCTTGGAGGGACAGAGGGGCTACACCTTC. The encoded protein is CASSLEGQRGYTF.

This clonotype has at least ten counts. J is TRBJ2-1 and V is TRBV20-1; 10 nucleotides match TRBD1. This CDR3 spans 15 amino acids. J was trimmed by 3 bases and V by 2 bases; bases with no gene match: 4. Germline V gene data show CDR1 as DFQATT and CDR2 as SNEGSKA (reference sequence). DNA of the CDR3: TGCAGTGCTAGAATCCGGGACAGGGGCTACAATGAGCAGTTCTTC. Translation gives CSARIRDRGYNEQFF.

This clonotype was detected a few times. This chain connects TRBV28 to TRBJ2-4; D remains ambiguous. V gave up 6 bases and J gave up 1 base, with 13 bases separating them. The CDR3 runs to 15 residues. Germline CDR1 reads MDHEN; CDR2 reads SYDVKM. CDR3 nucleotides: TGTGCCAGCAGCCCAGGCGCCCGGGCCAAAAACATTCAGTACTTC. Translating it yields CASSPGARAKNIQYF. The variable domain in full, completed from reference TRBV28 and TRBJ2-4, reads DVKVTQSSRYLVKRTGEKVFLECVQDMDHENMFWYRQDPGLGLRLIYFSYDVKMKEKGDIPEGYSVSREKKERFSLILESASTNQTSMYLCASSPGARAKNIQYFGAGTRLSVL.

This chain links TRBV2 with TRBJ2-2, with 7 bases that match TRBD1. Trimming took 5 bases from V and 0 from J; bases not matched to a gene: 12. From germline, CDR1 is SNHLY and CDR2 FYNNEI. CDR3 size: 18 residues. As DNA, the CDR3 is TGTGCCAGCAGTTTTTTTTCCCAGGGACAGACGAACACCGGGGAGCTGTTTTTT. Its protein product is CASSFFSQGQTNTGELFF. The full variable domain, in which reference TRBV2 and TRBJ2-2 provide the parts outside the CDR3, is EPEVTQTPSHQVTQMGQEVILRCVPISNHLYFYWYRQILGQKVEFLVSFYNNEISEKSEIFDDQFSVERPDGSNFTLKIRSTKLEDSAMYFCASSFFSQGQTNTGELFFGEGSRLTVL.

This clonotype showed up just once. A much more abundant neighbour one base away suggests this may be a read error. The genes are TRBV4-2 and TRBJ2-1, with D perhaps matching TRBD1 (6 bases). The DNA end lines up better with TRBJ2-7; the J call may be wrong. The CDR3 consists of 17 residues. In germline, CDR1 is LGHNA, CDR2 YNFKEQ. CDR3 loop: CASSQTLGVGAYNEQYF. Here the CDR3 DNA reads TGTGCCAGCAGCCAGACTCTTGGGGTGGGGGCCTACAATGAGCAGTACTTC.

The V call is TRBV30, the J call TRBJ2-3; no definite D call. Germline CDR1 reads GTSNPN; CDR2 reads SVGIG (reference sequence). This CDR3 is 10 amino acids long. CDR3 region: CAARVGTQYF. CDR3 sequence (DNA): TGTGCTGCCAGAGTTGGTACGCAGTATTTT. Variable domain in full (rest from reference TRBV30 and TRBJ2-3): SQTIHQWPATLVQPVGSPLSLECTVEGTSNPNLYWYRQAAGRGLQLLFYSVGIGQISSEVPQNLSASRPQDRQFILSSKKLLLSDSGFYLCAARVGTQYFGPGTRLTVL.

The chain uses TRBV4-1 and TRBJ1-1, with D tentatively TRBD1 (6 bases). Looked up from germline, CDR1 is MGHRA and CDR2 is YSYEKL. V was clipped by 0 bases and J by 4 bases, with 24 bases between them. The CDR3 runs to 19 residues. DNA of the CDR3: TGCGCCAGCAGCCAAGAGCAACGGGGGCAGGGGCGAAGGAGCACTGAAGCTTTCTTT. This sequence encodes CASSQEQRGQGRRSTEAFF.

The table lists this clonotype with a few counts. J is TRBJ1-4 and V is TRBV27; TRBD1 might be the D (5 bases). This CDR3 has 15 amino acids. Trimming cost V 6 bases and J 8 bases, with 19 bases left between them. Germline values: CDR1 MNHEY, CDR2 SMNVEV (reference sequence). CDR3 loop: CASRKSQGLGEKLFF. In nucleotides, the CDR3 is TGTGCCAGCAGGAAATCTCAGGGATTAGGGGAAAAACTGTTTTTT.

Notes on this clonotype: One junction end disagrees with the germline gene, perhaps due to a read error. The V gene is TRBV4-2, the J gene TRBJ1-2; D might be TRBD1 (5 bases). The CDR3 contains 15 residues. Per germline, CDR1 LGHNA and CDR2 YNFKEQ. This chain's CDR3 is CACSPLGAASYGYTF. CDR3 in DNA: TGTGCCTGCAGCCCCCTAGGGGCGGCCAGCTATGGCTACACCTTC.

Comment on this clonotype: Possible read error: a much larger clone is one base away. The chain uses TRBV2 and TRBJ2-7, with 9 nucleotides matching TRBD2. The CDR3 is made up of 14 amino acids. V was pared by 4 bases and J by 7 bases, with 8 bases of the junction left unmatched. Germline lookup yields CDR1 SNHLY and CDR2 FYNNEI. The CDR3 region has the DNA TGTGCCAGCAGTGCTAGCGGGATCGACAATGAGCAGTACTTC. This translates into CASSASGIDNEQYF.

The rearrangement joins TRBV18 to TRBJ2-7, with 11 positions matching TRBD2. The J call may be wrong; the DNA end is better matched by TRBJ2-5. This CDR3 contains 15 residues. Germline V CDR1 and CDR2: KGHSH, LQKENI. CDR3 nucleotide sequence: TGTGCCAGCTCACCTACACTAGCGGGAGCAGAGACCCAGTACTTC. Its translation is CASSPTLAGAETQYF.

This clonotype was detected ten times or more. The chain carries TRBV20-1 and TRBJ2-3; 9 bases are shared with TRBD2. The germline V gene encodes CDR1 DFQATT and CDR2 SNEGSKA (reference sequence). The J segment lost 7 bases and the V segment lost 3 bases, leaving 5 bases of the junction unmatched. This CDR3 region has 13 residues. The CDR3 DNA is TGCAGTGCTAGTGTACTAGCGGGCTATACGCAGTATTTT. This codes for CSASVLAGYTQYF.

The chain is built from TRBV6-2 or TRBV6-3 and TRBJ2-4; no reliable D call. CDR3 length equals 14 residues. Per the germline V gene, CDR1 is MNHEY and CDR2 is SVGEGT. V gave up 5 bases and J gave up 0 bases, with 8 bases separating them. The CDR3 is CASSEARAKNIQYF. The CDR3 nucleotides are TGTGCCAGCAGTGAAGCCCGAGCCAAAAACATTCAGTACTTC.

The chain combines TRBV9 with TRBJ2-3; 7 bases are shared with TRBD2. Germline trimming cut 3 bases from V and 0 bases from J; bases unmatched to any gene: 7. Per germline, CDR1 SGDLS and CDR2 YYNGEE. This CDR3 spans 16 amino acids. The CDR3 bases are TGTGCCAGCAGCGCTCGGGTTAGCGGGAGCACAGATACGCAGTATTTT. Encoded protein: CASSARVSGSTDTQYF.

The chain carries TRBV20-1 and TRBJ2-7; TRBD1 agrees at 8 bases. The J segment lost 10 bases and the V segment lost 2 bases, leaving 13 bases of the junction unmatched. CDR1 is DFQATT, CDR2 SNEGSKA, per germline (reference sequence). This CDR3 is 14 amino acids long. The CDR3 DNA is TGCAGTGCTAGACAGGGGGCGCCTCAAGAGGCCCAGTACTTC. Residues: CSARQGAPQEAQYF.

The CDR3 reads CSAKRDSKSYEQYF. For the CDR3, the DNA is TGCAGTGCTAAACGGGACAGTAAATCCTACGAGCAGTACTTC. This sequence joins TRBV20-1 and TRBJ2-7; 7 positions match TRBD1. The germline V gene has CDR1 DFQATT and CDR2 SNEGSKA (reference sequence). The CDR3 totals 14 residues. Trimming cost V 4 bases and J 1 base; bases outside gene matches: 7.

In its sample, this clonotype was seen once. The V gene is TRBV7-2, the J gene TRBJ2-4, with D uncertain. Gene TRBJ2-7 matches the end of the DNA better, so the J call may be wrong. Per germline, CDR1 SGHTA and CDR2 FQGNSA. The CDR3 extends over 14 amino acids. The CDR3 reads CASSEYNQIYEQYF. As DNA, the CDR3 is TGTGCCAGCAGTGAGTACAACCAGATTTACGAGCAGTACTTC.

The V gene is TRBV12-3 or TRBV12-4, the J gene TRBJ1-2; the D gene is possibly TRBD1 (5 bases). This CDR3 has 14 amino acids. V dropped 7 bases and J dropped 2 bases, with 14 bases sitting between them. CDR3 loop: CASTWDRTNYGYTF. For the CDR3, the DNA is TGTGCCAGCACCTGGGACCGTACAAACTATGGCTACACCTTC.

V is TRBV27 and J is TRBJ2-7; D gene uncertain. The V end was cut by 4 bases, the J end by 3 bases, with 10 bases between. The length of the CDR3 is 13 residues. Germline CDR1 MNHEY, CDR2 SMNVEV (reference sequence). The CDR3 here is CASSSINDYEQYF. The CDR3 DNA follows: TGTGCCAGCAGTTCAATTAATGACTACGAGCAGTACTTC.

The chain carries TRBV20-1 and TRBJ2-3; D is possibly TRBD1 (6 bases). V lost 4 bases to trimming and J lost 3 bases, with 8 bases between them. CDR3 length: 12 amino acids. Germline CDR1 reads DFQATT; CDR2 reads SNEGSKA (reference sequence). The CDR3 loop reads CSATGETDTQYF. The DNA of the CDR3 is TGCAGTGCTACAGGGGAGACAGATACGCAGTATTTT.

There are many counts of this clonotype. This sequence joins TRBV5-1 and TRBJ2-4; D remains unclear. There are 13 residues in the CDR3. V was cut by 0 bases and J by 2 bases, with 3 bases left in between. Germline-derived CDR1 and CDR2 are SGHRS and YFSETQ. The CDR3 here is CASSLDSKNIQYF. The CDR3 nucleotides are TGCGCCAGCAGCTTGGATTCCAAAAACATTCAGTACTTC.

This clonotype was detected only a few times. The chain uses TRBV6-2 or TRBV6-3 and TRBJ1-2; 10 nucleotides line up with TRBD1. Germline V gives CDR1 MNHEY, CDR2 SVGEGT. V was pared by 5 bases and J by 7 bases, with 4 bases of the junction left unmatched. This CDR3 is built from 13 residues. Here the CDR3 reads CASSAGTGVGYTF. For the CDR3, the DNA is TGTGCCAGCAGTGCCGGGACAGGGGTTGGCTACACCTTC.

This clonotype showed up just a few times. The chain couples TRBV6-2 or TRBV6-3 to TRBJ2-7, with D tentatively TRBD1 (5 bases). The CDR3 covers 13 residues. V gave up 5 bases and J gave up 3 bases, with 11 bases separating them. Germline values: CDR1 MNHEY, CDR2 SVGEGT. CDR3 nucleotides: TGTGCCAGCAGTGACATGGGGCTCTACGAGCAGTACTTC. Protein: CASSDMGLYEQYF.

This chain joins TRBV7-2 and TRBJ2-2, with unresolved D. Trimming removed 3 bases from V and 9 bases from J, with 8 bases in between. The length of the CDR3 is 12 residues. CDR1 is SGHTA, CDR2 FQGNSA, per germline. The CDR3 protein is CASSLSSWELFF. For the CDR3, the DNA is TGTGCCAGCAGCTTGAGTAGTTGGGAGCTGTTTTTT.

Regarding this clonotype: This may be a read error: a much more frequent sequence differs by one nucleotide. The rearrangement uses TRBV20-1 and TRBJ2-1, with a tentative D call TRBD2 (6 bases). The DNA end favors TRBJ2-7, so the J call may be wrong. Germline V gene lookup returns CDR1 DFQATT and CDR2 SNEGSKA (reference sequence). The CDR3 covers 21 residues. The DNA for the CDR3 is TGCAGTGCTAGAGGGCGGCGGCGGGTACTAGCCTCCGTAACCTCCTACAATGAGCAGTACTTC. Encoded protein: CSARGRRRVLASVTSYNEQYF.